The 23 T cell receptor beta chains presented below share a single source sample, sequenced in a study of blood T cell repertoires in COVID-19. Using immunoSEQ multiplex PCR, the repertoire was profiled, and TCRdb retains in-frame clones only, with some absent. Counted here are some 150,000 clones, approximately 88% occurring once; the ten biggest clones make up 1.6%. Specimen: peripheral blood. Every receptor here comes from a woman aged 45-60 years with acute or convalescent COVID-19.

The J gene is TRBJ1-1, the V gene TRBV6-5, with D possibly matching TRBD1 (5 bases). The CDR3 length is 14 residues. Trimming shortened V by 4 bases and J by 6 bases, and 15 bases separated the two germline ends. Germline CDR1 is MNHEY and CDR2 is SVGAGI. The CDR3 DNA is TGTGCCAGCAGTTCTTCACCAGGGATGTCTGAAGCTTTCTTT. Its protein product is CASSSSPGMSEAFF.

The genes are TRBV19 and TRBJ1-1, with 9 bases identical to TRBD1. CDR1 and CDR2 (germline): LNHDA, SQIVND (reference sequence). The length of the CDR3 is 14 residues. Trimming removed 4 bases from V and 5 bases from J; junction bases left unmatched: 5. The CDR3 DNA sequence: TGTGCCAGTAGTAGGCCGGGACAGGGAACTGAAGCTTTCTTT. Amino acids: CASSRPGQGTEAFF.

The V and J genes are TRBV4-1 and TRBJ2-1; D unclear. This CDR3 has 14 residues. CDR1 and CDR2 (germline): MGHRA, YSYEKL. V lost 2 bases and J 3 bases, leaving 8 bases between the germline ends. The CDR3 loop is CASSQPTDYNEQFF. The CDR3 nucleotides read TGCGCCAGCAGCCAACCTACTGACTACAATGAGCAGTTCTTC.

V is TRBV2 and J is TRBJ2-2; maybe TRBD1 (6 bases). Germline lookup yields CDR1 SNHLY and CDR2 FYNNEI. The CDR3 is 13 amino acids. Trimming cost V 10 bases and J 2 bases, with 11 bases left between them. In DNA form, the CDR3 reads TGTGCCACCCAGGACAGAAACACCGGGGAGCTGTTTTTT. Protein product: CATQDRNTGELFF.

This clone came up once. This chain uses TRBV5-1 with TRBJ2-7; 8 nucleotides align to TRBD2. The germline gives CDR1 SGHRS, CDR2 YFSETQ. The CDR3 is 15 residues long. Losses at the gene ends were 3 bases for V and 6 bases for J; bases not matched to a gene: 11. CDR3 bases: TGCGCCAGCAGCTCAACTAGCGGAGGGGAGTCCGAGCAGTACTTC. Protein product: CASSSTSGGESEQYF.

The V gene is TRBV14, the J gene TRBJ2-1, with TRBD2 matching over 9 bases. This CDR3 region has 15 residues. V gave up 2 bases and J gave up 6 bases; unmatched junction bases: 5. From germline, CDR1 is SGHDN and CDR2 FVKESK. Here the CDR3 reads CASSQKSSGINEQFF. Here the CDR3 DNA reads TGTGCCAGCAGCCAAAAGTCTAGCGGGATCAATGAGCAGTTCTTC.

The chain couples TRBV27 to TRBJ1-3, with 8 bases that match TRBD1. This CDR3 spans 17 amino acids. Germline CDR1 MNHEY, CDR2 SMNVEV (reference sequence). Unmatched junction bases numbered 9, after V lost 5 bases and J lost 0 bases. The CDR3: CASSPGTGYLSGNTIYF. In nucleotides, the CDR3 is TGTGCCAGCAGTCCCGGGACAGGCTATCTCTCTGGAAACACCATATATTTT.

The chain has TRBV29-1 and TRBJ1-1, with a tentative D call TRBD1 (5 bases). Trimming took 1 base from V and 1 from J, leaving 13 bases between them. The CDR3 consists of 15 residues. The V gene's germline CDR1 is SQVTM and CDR2 ANQGSEA. CDR3 amino acids: CSVEGTRSQNTEAFF. CDR3 bases: TGCAGCGTTGAAGGGACACGTTCCCAGAACACTGAAGCTTTCTTT. Looking up the rest from reference TRBV29-1 and TRBJ1-1 gives the full variable domain: SAVISQKPSRDICQRGTSLTIQCQVDSQVTMMFWYRQQPGQSLTLIATANQGSEATYESGFVIDKFPISRPNLTFSTLTVSNMSPEDSSIYLCSVEGTRSQNTEAFFGQGTRLTVV.

The chain combines TRBV19 with TRBJ1-1; 7 bases map to TRBD1. The germline CDR1 and CDR2 sequences are LNHDA and SQIVND (reference sequence). There are 15 residues in the CDR3. V lost 3 bases, J lost 5 bases, and 9 bases stayed unmatched. The CDR3 sequence: CASSMRDRVGTEAFF. The CDR3 coding sequence is TGTGCCAGTAGTATGAGGGACAGAGTCGGTACTGAAGCTTTCTTT. The complete variable domain, with remaining parts taken from reference TRBV19 and TRBJ1-1, reads DGGITQSPKYLFRKEGQNVTLSCEQNLNHDAMYWYRQDPGQGLRLIYYSQIVNDFQKGDIAEGYSVSREKKESFPLTVTSAQKNPTAFYLCASSMRDRVGTEAFFGQGTRLTVV.

V usage is TRBV9 and J usage is TRBJ2-2; maybe TRBD2 (6 bases). Germline V gene data show CDR1 as SGDLS and CDR2 as YYNGEE. CDR3 size: 16 residues. The V end lost 2 bases, the J end lost 7 bases, and 18 bases lay between the germline ends. The CDR3 loop is CASSVHWRAKIGELFF. Written as DNA, the CDR3 is TGTGCCAGCAGCGTCCACTGGAGGGCCAAGATCGGGGAGCTGTTTTTT.

V and J are TRBV21-1 and TRBJ1-1; the table names TRBD1, a call not compared with the DNA. TRBV21-1 is annotated as a pseudogene. This CDR3 is built from 13 residues. This CDR3 reads CASSRGQFTEAFF. The CDR3 coding sequence is TGTGCCAGCAGCAGGGGACAGTTCACTGAAGCTTTCTTT.

The chain couples TRBV6-5 to TRBJ2-1; 12 bases line up with TRBD2. With 8 bases clipped from V and 4 bases from J, the junction kept 6 bases outside the gene matches. Germline-derived CDR1 and CDR2 are MNHEY and SVGAGI. The CDR3 totals 15 residues. CDR3 residues: CASPKTSGSYNEQFF. CDR3 nucleotides: TGTGCCAGCCCAAAGACTAGCGGGAGTTACAATGAGCAGTTCTTC.

The chain joins TRBV10-1 to TRBJ1-1, with TRBD1 matching over 8 bases. CDR1 is WNHNN, CDR2 SYGVQD, per germline (reference sequence). The CDR3 consists of 16 residues. V lost 2 bases to trimming and J lost 1 base; unmatched junction nucleotides: 6. CDR3 in amino acids: CASSEIGQGSNTEAFF. CDR3 sequence (DNA): TGCGCCAGCAGTGAGATCGGACAGGGTTCGAACACTGAAGCTTTCTTT.

This clone came up once. The CDR3 nucleotides are TGTGCCAGCAGTCTCCAGATGAACACTGAAGCTTTCTTT. As protein: CASSLQMNTEAFF. This chain connects TRBV12-3 or TRBV12-4 to TRBJ1-1; D unclear. The CDR3 is 13 residues long. Trimming pared 5 bases from V and 0 bases from J, leaving 7 bases between.

The genes are TRBV5-4 and TRBJ2-7, with 8 bases identical to TRBD1. V trimming: 5 bases; J trimming: 4 bases; junction bases outside the gene matches: 8. CDR1 is SGHNT and CDR2 is YYREEE in the germline V gene (reference sequence). The length of the CDR3 is 14 residues. CDR3 sequence: CASSSRQGSYEQYF. CDR3 in DNA: TGTGCCAGCAGTTCCAGACAGGGGAGTTACGAGCAGTACTTC.

The chain combines TRBV6-5 with TRBJ1-3; 10 nucleotides align to TRBD1. The germline CDR1 and CDR2 sequences are MNHEY and SVGAGI. The CDR3 is 15 residues long. The J segment lost 3 bases and the V segment lost 6 bases, leaving 5 bases of the junction unmatched. This CDR3 is CASRSGQGVGNTIYF. The CDR3 DNA is TGTGCCAGCAGATCCGGACAGGGGGTTGGAAACACCATATATTTT.

The chain is built from TRBV19 and TRBJ2-7; 10 nucleotides align to TRBD2. The CDR3 has 15 amino acids. Trimming at V came to 7 bases and at J to 2 bases, leaving 8 bases not matched to a gene. Germline V gene lookup returns CDR1 LNHDA and CDR2 SQIVND (reference sequence). CDR3 in DNA: TGTGCCAGTACCATGGGACTAGCGCCTACCTACGAGCAGTACTTC. Translated, it gives CASTMGLAPTYEQYF. Using reference TRBV19 and TRBJ2-7 for the parts outside the CDR3, the full variable domain is DGGITQSPKYLFRKEGQNVTLSCEQNLNHDAMYWYRQDPGQGLRLIYYSQIVNDFQKGDIAEGYSVSREKKESFPLTVTSAQKNPTAFYLCASTMGLAPTYEQYFGPGTRLTVT.

This chain uses TRBV25-1 with TRBJ2-2; TRBD2 agrees at 7 bases. With 8 bases clipped from V and 8 bases from J, the junction kept 2 bases outside the gene matches. CDR3 length equals 11 residues. The germline V gene has CDR1 MGHDK and CDR2 SYGVNS. Written as DNA, the CDR3 is TGTGCCAGCCGTAGCGGGGGGGAGCTGTTTTTT. It translates to CASRSGGELFF.

CDR3 nucleotides: TGTGCCAGCAGCACAGACTACAATGAGCAGTTCTTC. Its translation: CASSTDYNEQFF. The genes are TRBV9 and TRBJ2-1; D unresolved. Germline lookup yields CDR1 SGDLS and CDR2 YYNGEE. The CDR3 has 12 amino acids. The germline V and J ends were trimmed by 4 bases and 3 bases, with 5 bases remaining between them.

This clone appeared a single time. The chain is built from TRBV11-2 and TRBJ1-1; no clear D gene. The germline V gene encodes CDR1 SGHAT and CDR2 FQNNGV. The ends were cut back, 0 bases at V and 6 bases at J, with 8 bases in the middle. This CDR3 is 13 amino acids long. The CDR3 spells CASSLDMAAEAFF. The DNA for the CDR3 is TGTGCCAGCAGCTTAGATATGGCCGCTGAAGCTTTCTTT.

The chain carries TRBV6-2 or TRBV6-3 and TRBJ2-5; D might be TRBD1 (5 bases). CDR1 is MNHEY and CDR2 is SVGEGT in the germline V gene. V was cut by 4 bases and J by 5 bases, with 14 bases left in between. CDR3 size: 14 residues. This CDR3 is CASSSSGYQETQYF. DNA of the CDR3: TGTGCCAGCAGTTCATCAGGGTATCAGGAGACCCAGTACTTC.

The rearrangement uses TRBV7-8 and TRBJ1-5; 10 nucleotides line up with TRBD1. The germline V gene has CDR1 SGHVS and CDR2 FQNEAQ. This CDR3 region has 15 residues. Trimming at V came to 4 bases and at J to 6 bases, leaving 6 bases not matched to a gene. The CDR3 spells CASSSGQGLSQPQHF. CDR3 in DNA: TGTGCCAGCAGCTCGGGACAGGGGCTATCTCAGCCCCAGCATTTT. Complete variable domain (other parts from reference TRBV7-8 and TRBJ1-5): GAGVSQSPRYKVAKRGQDVALRCDPISGHVSLFWYQQALGQGPEFLTYFQNEAQLDKSGLPSDRFFAERPEGSVSTLKIQRTQQEDSAVYLCASSSGQGLSQPQHFGDGTRLSIL.

The rearrangement uses TRBV30 and TRBJ2-1; 7 bases are a match to TRBD1. CDR1 is GTSNPN and CDR2 is SVGIG in the germline V gene (reference sequence). Trimming cost V 6 bases and J 5 bases; bases outside gene matches: 4. The CDR3 sequence is 12 residues long. The CDR3 nucleotides are TGTGCCTGTTGGGACAGCCACAATGAGCAGTTCTTC. Its protein product is CACWDSHNEQFF. Full variable domain (missing parts from reference TRBV30 and TRBJ2-1): SQTIHQWPATLVQPVGSPLSLECTVEGTSNPNLYWYRQAAGRGLQLLFYSVGIGQISSEVPQNLSASRPQDRQFILSSKKLLLSDSGFYLCACWDSHNEQFFGPGTRLTVL.